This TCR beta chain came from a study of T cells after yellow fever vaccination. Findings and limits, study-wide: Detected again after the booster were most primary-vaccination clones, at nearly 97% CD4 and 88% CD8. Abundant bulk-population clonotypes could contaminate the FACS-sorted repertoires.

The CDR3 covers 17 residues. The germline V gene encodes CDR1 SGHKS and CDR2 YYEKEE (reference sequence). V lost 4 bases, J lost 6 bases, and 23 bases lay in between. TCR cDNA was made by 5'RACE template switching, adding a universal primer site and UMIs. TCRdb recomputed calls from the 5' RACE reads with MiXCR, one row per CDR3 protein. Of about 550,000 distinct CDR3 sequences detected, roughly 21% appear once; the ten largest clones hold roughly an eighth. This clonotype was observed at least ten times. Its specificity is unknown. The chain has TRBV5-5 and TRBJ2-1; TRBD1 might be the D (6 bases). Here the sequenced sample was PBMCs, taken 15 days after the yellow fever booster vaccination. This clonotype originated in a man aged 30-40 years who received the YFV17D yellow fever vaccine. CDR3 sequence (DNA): TGTGCCAGCAGCCCCTCCCCTGGGGGCTTCAGTCGCAATGAGCAGTTCTTC. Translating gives CASSPSPGGFSRNEQFF.